These 20 T cell receptor beta chains came from one sample sequenced in a study of T cells after yellow fever vaccination. TCRdb redid the calling of the 5' RACE reads with MiXCR, one entry per CDR3 protein. Seen here are around 530,000 distinct CDR3 sequences, approximately 16% observed once, and the top ten hold around 15%. The sample here was PBMCs, taken 5 days after the first yellow fever vaccination. The receptors derive from a man aged 18 to 30 who received the YFV17D yellow fever vaccine.

The chain links TRBV5-6 to TRBJ2-5; 8 nucleotides align to TRBD1. The V gene end was trimmed by 2 bases and the J gene end by 0 bases; junction bases not matched to a gene: 12. CDR3 length: 18 amino acids. Per the germline V gene, CDR1 is SGHDT and CDR2 is YYEEEE. In DNA, the CDR3 is TGTGCCAGCAGCTTCATAGTGAGGACAGGGTCACACCAAGAGACCCAGTACTTC. Encoded protein: CASSFIVRTGSHQETQYF.

The gene calls are TRBV19 and TRBJ2-2; TRBD1 aligns across 12 bases. This CDR3 has 15 residues. CDR1 is LNHDA and CDR2 is SQIVND in the germline V gene (reference sequence). The junction had 9 bases not matched to a gene; V was cut back by 10 bases and J by 6 bases. CDR3 sequence (DNA): TGTGCCACCAAGCCGGGACAGGGGGCTCCCGGGGAGCTGTTTTTT. Protein sequence: CATKPGQGAPGELFF.

This clonotype was found many times. J is TRBJ1-4 and V is TRBV7-9, with D unclear. The V gene's germline CDR1 is SEHNR and CDR2 FQNEAQ (reference sequence). Trimming shortened V by 4 bases and J by 4 bases, and 16 bases separated the two germline ends. The CDR3 covers 16 residues. The CDR3 reads CASSYPPANDNEKLFF. In DNA form, the CDR3 reads TGTGCCAGCAGCTACCCCCCGGCGAACGATAATGAAAAACTGTTTTTT.

In its sample, this clonotype was seen a few times. This sequence joins TRBV20-1 and TRBJ2-7; D is unresolved. V dropped 0 bases and J dropped 7 bases, with 10 bases sitting between them. The CDR3 is 12 residues long. Germline CDR1 reads DFQATT; CDR2 reads SNEGSKA (reference sequence). The CDR3 protein is CSARDRLSEQYF. The CDR3 DNA sequence: TGCAGTGCTAGAGATCGCCTCTCTGAGCAGTACTTC.

There are a few counts of this clonotype. This chain connects TRBV9 to TRBJ1-3, with TRBD1 matching over 7 bases. V lost 2 bases to trimming and J lost 2 bases; unmatched junction nucleotides: 1. Germline CDR1 and CDR2: SGDLS and YYNGEE. The CDR3 covers 14 residues. This CDR3 reads CASSVDRAGNTIYF. DNA for the CDR3: TGTGCCAGCAGCGTCGACAGGGCTGGAAACACCATATATTTT.

The chain links TRBV20-1 to TRBJ2-1, with a tentative D call TRBD2 (5 bases). V was clipped by 1 base and J by 9 bases, with 22 bases between them. The CDR3 covers 16 residues. Per the germline V gene, CDR1 is DFQATT and CDR2 is SNEGSKA (reference sequence). The CDR3 DNA sequence: TGCAGTGCTAGAGGAAACGCCCCAGTCGGGATTCGTGAGCAGTTCTTC. The encoded protein is CSARGNAPVGIREQFF.

This clonotype appeared a few times. The chain combines TRBV29-1 with TRBJ2-7; 7 bases match TRBD1. The germline gives CDR1 SQVTM, CDR2 ANQGSEA. V shed 4 bases, J shed 4 bases, and the junction held 7 bases outside the gene matches. The CDR3 is 13 amino acids. The CDR3 DNA sequence: TGCAGCGTTGCCCGGGACAGCCTTTACGAGCAGTACTTC. Translation gives CSVARDSLYEQYF.

This chain uses TRBV6-2 or TRBV6-3 with TRBJ1-1; 8 bases match TRBD1. This CDR3 has 15 amino acids. Losses at the gene ends were 7 bases for V and 5 bases for J; bases not matched to a gene: 12. The germline V gene encodes CDR1 MNHEY and CDR2 SVGEGT. CDR3 DNA sequence: TGTGCCAGCAACATCCCCAGGGGGCTTGGAACTGAAGCTTTCTTT. Its protein product is CASNIPRGLGTEAFF.

This clonotype has just a few counts. This chain connects TRBV7-2 to TRBJ2-7, with D possibly TRBD2 on 6 matching bases. Trimming took 2 bases from V and 6 from J, leaving 11 bases between them. Germline CDR1 reads SGHTA; CDR2 reads FQGNSA. CDR3 length: 13 amino acids. The CDR3 DNA sequence: TGTGCCAGCAGCTTACCGCTAGCGACCGAGCAGTACTTC. As protein: CASSLPLATEQYF.

Many counts were recorded for this clonotype. The chain carries TRBV7-2 and TRBJ1-2; D call uncertain. Germline V CDR1 and CDR2: SGHTA, FQGNSA. The CDR3 is 13 amino acids. V lost 6 bases and J 4 bases, leaving 12 bases between the germline ends. Written as DNA, the CDR3 is TGTGCCAGCAGTAGAAGGGATTTCTATGGCTACACCTTC. Translating gives CASSRRDFYGYTF.

This clonotype has at least ten counts. The chain is built from TRBV12-3 or TRBV12-4 and TRBJ2-1; a weak D match, TRBD2 (7 bases). V lost 4 bases, J lost 15 bases, and 19 bases lay in between. The CDR3 is 13 amino acids. The CDR3 loop is CASSSDRGAPRFF. CDR3 in DNA: TGTGCCAGCAGTTCCGATCGGGGGGCCCCTCGGTTCTTC.

Only a few counts were recorded for this clonotype. This rearrangement joins TRBV5-6 to TRBJ1-6; D is unclear. CDR3 length: 16 residues. V lost 5 bases to trimming and J lost 4 bases, with 16 bases between them. CDR1 is SGHDT, CDR2 YYEEEE, per germline. The CDR3 DNA reads TGTGCCAGCAGAACTGGTAGCCGGGATTATAATTCACCCCTCCACTTT. As protein: CASRTGSRDYNSPLHF.

The rearrangement joins TRBV20-1 to TRBJ2-3; D is perhaps TRBD2 (5 bases). The germline V and J ends were trimmed by 2 bases and 3 bases, with 9 bases remaining between them. CDR3 length: 13 residues. Per the germline V gene, CDR1 is DFQATT and CDR2 is SNEGSKA (reference sequence). The CDR3 sequence: CSARPSGTDTQYF. The CDR3 DNA reads as TGCAGTGCTAGACCCTCGGGGACAGATACGCAGTATTTT.

V usage is TRBV7-2 and J usage is TRBJ1-2; D remains ambiguous. The CDR3 spans 15 residues. Germline V lookup: CDR1 SGHTA, CDR2 FQGNSA. The germline V and J ends were trimmed by 4 bases and 6 bases, with 18 bases remaining between them. CDR3 loop: CASSSQTSRYHGYTF. Here the CDR3 DNA reads TGTGCCAGCAGCTCCCAGACATCCCGGTATCATGGCTACACCTTC. The variable domain in full, completed from reference TRBV7-2 and TRBJ1-2, reads GAGVSQSPSNKVTEKGKDVELRCDPISGHTALYWYRQSLGQGLEFLIYFQGNSAPDKSGLPSDRFSAERTGGSVSTLTIQRTQQEDSAVYLCASSSQTSRYHGYTFGSGTRLTVV.

J is TRBJ1-1 and V is TRBV7-2, with D perhaps matching TRBD1 (5 bases). The CDR3 covers 14 residues. In germline, CDR1 is SGHTA, CDR2 FQGNSA. V lost 4 bases and J lost 5, with 14 bases in between. DNA for the CDR3: TGTGCCAGCAGCTCCCGCGTAGGGACGACTGAAGCTTTCTTT. Translated: CASSSRVGTTEAFF.

This clonotype was detected ten times or more. The junction departs from germline at one end; a sequencing error may be responsible. This chain links TRBV7-7 with TRBJ2-2; TRBD2 is a possible D gene (5 bases). The CDR3 is 13 amino acids. Germline CDR1 is SSHAT and CDR2 is FNYEAQ (reference sequence). The CDR3 bases are TGTGCTAGCAGCCCTACCCGGGGCGGGGAGCTGTTTTTT. It encodes CASSPTRGGELFF.

In its sample, this clonotype was seen a few times. The chain couples TRBV6-1 to TRBJ1-5, with TRBD1 as a possible D gene (6 bases). Trimming shortened V by 2 bases and J by 2 bases, and 10 bases separated the two germline ends. The CDR3 covers 15 residues. Looked up from germline, CDR1 is MNHNS and CDR2 is SASEGT. CDR3 DNA: TGTGCCAGCAGTGAAAGACAGGTTCGCAATCAGCCCCAGCATTTT. This encodes CASSERQVRNQPQHF.

This clonotype has more than one count but fewer than ten. The chain is built from TRBV12-3 or TRBV12-4 and TRBJ1-5, with 8 bases aligning to TRBD1. The CDR3 covers 15 residues. Trimming took 5 bases from V and 8 from J; bases not matched to a gene: 11. The CDR3: CASSTDRATVEPQHF. CDR3 DNA sequence: TGTGCCAGCAGTACGGACAGGGCTACGGTAGAGCCCCAGCATTTT.

This rearrangement joins TRBV4-2 to TRBJ2-3, with TRBD2 identical over 8 bases. The J segment lost 4 bases and the V segment lost 0 bases, leaving 21 bases of the junction unmatched. The CDR3 length is 21 residues. Germline loops: CDR1 LGHNA, CDR2 YNFKEQ. DNA for the CDR3: TGTGCCAGCAGCCAAGATGGGACCCGGGTAGCGAAGCGGGGGAGATCAGATACGCAGTATTTT. It specifies CASSQDGTRVAKRGRSDTQYF.

For this clonotype: The junction departs from the called germline gene at one end, perhaps through a read error. The CDR3 DNA follows: TGTGCCAGCAGCCAAGATATCAGGGATCCGCCCGAGCATTTT. Amino acid sequence: CASSQDIRDPPEHF. The chain joins TRBV4-2 to TRBJ1-5, with D possibly TRBD1 on 5 matching bases. The germline V gene has CDR1 LGHNA and CDR2 YNFKEQ. This CDR3 contains 14 residues.